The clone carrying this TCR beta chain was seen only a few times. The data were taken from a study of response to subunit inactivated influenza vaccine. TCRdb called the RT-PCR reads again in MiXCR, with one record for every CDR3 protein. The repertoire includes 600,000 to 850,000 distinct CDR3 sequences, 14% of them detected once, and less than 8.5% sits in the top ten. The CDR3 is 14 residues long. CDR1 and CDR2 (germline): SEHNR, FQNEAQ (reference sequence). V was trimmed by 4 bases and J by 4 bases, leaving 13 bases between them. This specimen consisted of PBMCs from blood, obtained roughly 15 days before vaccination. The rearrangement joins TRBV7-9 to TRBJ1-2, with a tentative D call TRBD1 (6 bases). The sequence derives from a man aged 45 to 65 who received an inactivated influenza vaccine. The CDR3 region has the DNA TGTGCCAGCAGCTCACCTGACAGGCCCTATGGCTACACCTTC. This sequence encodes CASSSPDRPYGYTF.